The rows below give T cell receptor beta chains drawn from one sample of a study of T cell responses to AZD1222 COVID-19 vaccine. Only in-frame clones appear in the TCRdb table, and some are missing; sequencing was by immunoSEQ multiplex PCR. In the table there are about 140,000 clones, 85% to 95% of which are singletons. The sequences come from peripheral blood, collected 28 days after the second AZD1222 dose. The receptors were gathered from an adult who received the AZD1222 COVID-19 vaccine. Each CDR3 is given with its conserved first and last residue. The order of the fields is clone size, V gene, D gene, J gene, CDR3 protein, CDR3 DNA. D genes are given only for firm matches. Expanded clones are given a class, and other clones once, few, many or no size at all.

clone_size: -; v_call: TRBV7-6; d_call: -; j_call: TRBJ2-2; cdr3_aa: CASSLGLQSTGELFF; cdr3_nt: TGTGCCAGCAGCTTAGGGCTCCAATCCACCGGGGAGCTGTTTTTT
clone_size: -; v_call: TRBV19; d_call: TRBD1; j_call: TRBJ2-3; cdr3_aa: CASSKAAGGGDTQYF; cdr3_nt: TGTGCCAGTAGTAAGGCGGCAGGGGGCGGTGATACGCAGTATTTT
clone_size: -; v_call: TRBV25-1; d_call: -; j_call: TRBJ1-2; cdr3_aa: CASRGDYGYTF; cdr3_nt: TGTGCCAGCAGGGGAGACTATGGCTACACCTTC
clone_size: -; v_call: TRBV7-9; d_call: TRBD1; j_call: TRBJ2-5; cdr3_aa: CASRPRTGGRVETQYF; cdr3_nt: TGTGCCAGCAGACCCAGGACAGGGGGCAGGGTGGAGACCCAGTACTTC
clone_size: -; v_call: TRBV27; d_call: -; j_call: TRBJ1-6; cdr3_aa: CASTPGGHNSPLHF; cdr3_nt: TGTGCCAGCACCCCTGGGGGGCATAATTCACCCCTCCACTTT
clone_size: -; v_call: TRBV12-5; d_call: TRBD2; j_call: TRBJ2-1; cdr3_aa: CASGLGGREYNEQFF; cdr3_nt: TGTGCTAGTGGTTTAGGCGGGAGGGAGTACAATGAGCAGTTCTTC
clone_size: -; v_call: TRBV5-1; d_call: -; j_call: TRBJ1-1; cdr3_aa: CASREVQGNTEAFF; cdr3_nt: TGCGCCAGCAGGGAGGTACAGGGGAACACTGAAGCTTTCTTT
clone_size: -; v_call: TRBV28; d_call: -; j_call: TRBJ1-2; cdr3_aa: CASSLSGGYTF; cdr3_nt: TGTGCCAGCAGTTTATCGGGTGGCTACACCTTC
clone_size: -; v_call: TRBV27; d_call: TRBD2; j_call: TRBJ2-2; cdr3_aa: CASSISGRLNTGELFF; cdr3_nt: TGTGCCAGCAGTATTAGCGGGAGGTTGAACACCGGGGAGCTGTTTTTT
clone_size: once; v_call: TRBV27; d_call: TRBD2; j_call: TRBJ2-1; cdr3_aa: CASSTGLALSYNEQFF; cdr3_nt: TGTGCCAGCAGTACGGGACTAGCGTTATCCTACAATGAGCAGTTCTTC
clone_size: -; v_call: TRBV6-5; d_call: TRBD1; j_call: TRBJ2-3; cdr3_aa: CASRPRDRSTDTQYF; cdr3_nt: TGTGCCAGCAGGCCCCGGGACAGGTCCACAGATACGCAGTATTTT
clone_size: -; v_call: TRBV5-1; d_call: -; j_call: TRBJ1-1; cdr3_aa: CASSLANPGNTEAFF; cdr3_nt: TGCGCCAGCAGCTTGGCTAATCCGGGGAACACTGAAGCTTTCTTT
clone_size: -; v_call: TRBV27; d_call: -; j_call: TRBJ2-1; cdr3_aa: CASSLTSSYEQFF; cdr3_nt: TGTGCCAGCAGTTTAACTAGTTCGTACGAGCAGTTCTTC
clone_size: once; v_call: TRBV6-6; d_call: TRBD1; j_call: TRBJ1-2; cdr3_aa: CASSPSDRGPDGYTF; cdr3_nt: TGTGCCAGCAGCCCATCCGACAGGGGGCCTGATGGCTACACCTTC
clone_size: -; v_call: TRBV4-1; d_call: -; j_call: TRBJ1-3; cdr3_aa: CASSQDSGGAGNTIYF; cdr3_nt: TGCGCCAGCAGCCAAGATTCCGGGGGCGCCGGAAACACCATATATTTT
clone_size: -; v_call: TRBV14; d_call: TRBD1; j_call: TRBJ1-2; cdr3_aa: CASSRGAGGSYGYTF; cdr3_nt: TGTGCCAGCAGCCGAGGGGCAGGGGGCAGCTATGGCTACACCTTC
clone_size: few; v_call: TRBV5-1; d_call: -; j_call: TRBJ1-1; cdr3_aa: CASRAQGLSTEAFF; cdr3_nt: TGCGCCAGCAGGGCGCAGGGGCTGAGCACTGAAGCTTTCTTT
clone_size: -; v_call: TRBV5-4; d_call: -; j_call: TRBJ2-2; cdr3_aa: CASSSTGELFF; cdr3_nt: TGTGCCAGCAGCAGCACCGGGGAGCTGTTTTTT
clone_size: -; v_call: TRBV27; d_call: -; j_call: TRBJ1-5; cdr3_aa: CASSLGGTYQPQHF; cdr3_nt: TGTGCCAGCAGTTTGGGAGGGACTTATCAGCCCCAGCATTTT
clone_size: -; v_call: TRBV7-8; d_call: TRBD1; j_call: TRBJ2-7; cdr3_aa: CASSSRTGGGKQYF; cdr3_nt: TGTGCCAGCAGCTCTCGGACAGGGGGGGGCAAGCAGTACTTC
clone_size: -; v_call: TRBV6-1; d_call: -; j_call: TRBJ2-5; cdr3_aa: CASSESPLAPQETQYF; cdr3_nt: TGTGCCAGCAGTGAATCCCCCCTAGCGCCCCAAGAGACCCAGTACTTC
clone_size: -; v_call: TRBV18; d_call: -; j_call: TRBJ1-5; cdr3_aa: CASSPRPGGKGDSNQPQHF; cdr3_nt: TGTGCCAGCTCACCACGTCCGGGGGGAAAGGGGGATAGCAATCAGCCCCAGCATTTT